This T cell receptor (beta chain) was sequenced in a study of shared clonotypes between healthy human individuals (dated by TCRdb to about 2020). Turning to the overall study: The cohort comprised a couple of women and three men aged 18 to 49 years. To increase sequencing depth and limit assay-specific biases, TCR repertoire library preparation and sequencing were carried out by different laboratories using diverse techniques. Leukapheresis yielded between about 0.9 and 10 billion PBMCs per donor. The study deeply sequenced blood TCR repertoires of several healthy adults to estimate repertoire size and the extent of clonotype sharing between individuals. For each donor, CD4 naive and CD4 memory were each given three plates, CD8 naive was given two plates, and CD8 memory was given one plate. Overall results and qualifications from the work: Rarefaction of sorted-subset datasets indicated incomplete sequencing despite the large sequencing depth. Naive subsets generally had larger estimated clonotype richness than memory subsets. Pairwise subsampling led to the expectation that sequencing depth would affect the degree of clonotype sharing among donors. Clonotypes shared by all four sorted-subset donors showed higher generation probabilities than non-shared clonotypes. About 4.5% of naive CD4, 3.5% of naive CD8, around 2.3% of memory CD4, and more than 0.35% of memory CD8 clonotypes were shared across a handful of donors. Because the study included only a small number of donors, the genetic and exposure-history diversity represented was limited. Sampling was limited to blood, and TCR repertoires in tissue likely differ from TCR repertoires in blood.

The CDR3 covers 10 residues, taking in both the cysteine and the phenylalanine. The kept DNA is CDR3 alone, 30 bases in frame from the first base. Trimming removed 7 bases from V and 12 bases from J, leaving 11 bases between the germline ends. Sequences SNHLY (CDR1) and FYNNEI (CDR2) are obtained from the germline V gene. Healthy HIV-negative adults with no recently reported acute infections or vaccinations were included as donors. Every donor was a Caucasian adult living in Nashville, Tennessee, USA. Magnetic negative selection was used to enrich CD4+ T cells, after which naive cells were positively selected on CD45RA and the negative fraction became the memory subset. After blood collection by leukapheresis, PBMCs were isolated using Ficoll-Histopaque density gradient centrifugation and then cryopreserved in the vapor phase of liquid nitrogen. Purity and quantity of every magnetically sorted T cell population were checked by analytical flow cytometry. Genomic DNA was isolated from every sorted fraction and measured by UV absorbance on a Nanodrop 2000c.

With respect to this clone: What antigen it recognizes has not been identified. It has no much larger one-base neighbor in the sample; base qualities were not kept.

TCR CDR3 regions were amplified from genomic DNA by multiplex PCR using the deep immunoSEQ assay. Extracted genomic DNA from each cell subset was spread evenly across all wells of several immunoSEQ 96-well plates, with each plate serving as a replicate. For sorted subsets, each replicate PCR was loaded with around 220 ng genomic DNA, equivalent to about 30,000 T cell genomes. Purified libraries were quantified with a Qubit 3.0 fluorometer, sized on a Bioanalyzer 2100, and re-quantified with the KAPA Library Quantification kit. Each immunoSEQ 96-well plate was sequenced on its own single-read 150-cycle Illumina NextSeq 550 flow cell. Processing in the source paper ran as follows. Because only junctional sequences without quality scores were contained in the immunoSEQ output, filtering matching that applied to full-length reads could not be performed. Sequences were annotated with PyIR, a Python wrapper for IgBLAST v1.9, using IMGT germline references to assign V/J genes and CDR3. Reads with weak V/J assignments (E-value above 1e-6), missing CDR3, stop codons, out-of-frame junctions, or ambiguous translated residues were removed. V3J clonotypes were defined by identical inferred V gene, J gene, and CDR3 amino acid sequence. The percentage overlap between two repertoires was calculated by dividing the number of shared unique clonotypes by the size of the smaller repertoire. Repertoire richness was assessed with RTK rarefaction, the Chao1 estimator, and Recon v2.1 estimates of unobserved clonotypes. For all TCRbeta clonotypes obtained by the gDNA method from a few donors, generation probabilities were computed with OLGA. TCRdb took over this immuneACCESS table, retaining in-frame rearrangements with V and J assigned. Such tables are incomplete; in checked studies, under half of the missing clones stem from an unresolved V gene, and the remainder is unexplained. V and J calls and clone size follow that table, whereas D and trimming were derived from the DNA. The sample profile shows about 1 million clones; 65% to 75% of them were found once. The biggest ten clones account for about 1.5% of the sample.

This sequence was found in a man aged 18 to 30 in good health. Here the chain combines TRBV2 and TRBJ2-3; no D gene can be assigned with confidence. Sequenced material: memory CD4+ T cells sorted from blood. This specimen's cell subset or site label, interpreted: CD45RA-negative fraction. CDR3 protein: CASTKNLQYF. The DNA sequence is TGTGCCAGCACCAAAAACCTACAGTATTTT.